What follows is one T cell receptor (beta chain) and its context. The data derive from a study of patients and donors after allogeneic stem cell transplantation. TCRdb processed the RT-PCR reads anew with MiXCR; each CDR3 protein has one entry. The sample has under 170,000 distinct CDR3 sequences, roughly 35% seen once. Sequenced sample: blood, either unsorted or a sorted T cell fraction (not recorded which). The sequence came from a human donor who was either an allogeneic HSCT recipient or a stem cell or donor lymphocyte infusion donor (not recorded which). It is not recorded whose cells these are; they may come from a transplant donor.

Here the CDR3 reads CASSLNSGGPSSEQYF. The DNA of the CDR3 is TGTGCCAGCAGTTTAAATAGCGGGGGACCCTCGAGCGAGCAGTACTTC. V is TRBV12-3 or TRBV12-4 and J is TRBJ2-7, with 9 positions matching TRBD2. The CDR3 loop spans 16 amino acids. The ends lost 2 bases at V and 6 bases at J; junction bases unmatched: 11.